These 30 T cell receptor beta chains were sequenced from one sample in a study of shared clonotypes between healthy human individuals. Profiled with immunoSEQ multiplex PCR; TCRdb holds only in-frame clones, not every one. In the table there are 2,100,000 or so clones, more than 90% of which are singletons. The sample comprised naive CD4+ T cells sorted from blood. Specified subset: CD45RA+ positively selected. Source of these receptors: a man between 18 and 35 years old in good health.

This rearrangement joins TRBV28 to TRBJ2-7, with TRBD1 matching over 11 bases. The CDR3 contains 14 residues. The V gene's germline CDR1 is MDHEN and CDR2 SYDVKM. After removal of 1 base from V and 12 bases from J, the junction contained 8 bases not matched to a gene. The CDR3 DNA sequence: TGTGCCAGCAGTTTATACGGGACAGGGGGAGATACGTACTTC. Translated, it gives CASSLYGTGGDTYF.

The count of this clone is one. The rearrangement links TRBV6-1 to TRBJ1-2, with D tentatively TRBD1 (5 bases). CDR1 is MNHNS, CDR2 SASEGT, per germline. V was pared by 6 bases and J by 5 bases, with 19 bases between. The CDR3 totals 15 residues. The CDR3 bases are TGTGCCAGCAGGGACACCGGGACGTCCCTTTATGGCTACACCTTC. Amino acid sequence: CASRDTGTSLYGYTF.

On this clone: Other nucleotide sequences from this sample produce the same CDR3. J is TRBJ1-1 and V is TRBV6-5, with TRBD1 identical over 7 bases. Germline CDR1 is MNHEY and CDR2 is SVGAGI. Trimming took 2 bases from V and 8 from J; bases not matched to a gene: 2. The CDR3 runs to 12 residues. DNA for the CDR3: TGTGCCAGCAGTTACAGAGGGGGCGAAGCTTTCTTT. Its translation is CASSYRGGEAFF.

The chain joins TRBV4-1 to TRBJ2-1; 7 bases align to TRBD1. This CDR3 spans 18 amino acids. With V trimmed by 2 bases and J by 4 bases, 14 bases remained unmatched. The germline gives CDR1 MGHRA, CDR2 YSYEKL. The CDR3 region is CASSQQLIGTAEYNEQFF. CDR3 DNA sequence: TGCGCCAGCAGCCAACAATTGATTGGGACAGCCGAATACAATGAGCAGTTCTTC.

The rearrangement joins TRBV19 to TRBJ1-1, with D perhaps matching TRBD1 (6 bases). V was clipped by 4 bases and J by 5 bases, with 14 bases between them. The CDR3 length is 14 residues. Germline CDR1 LNHDA, CDR2 SQIVND (reference sequence). The CDR3 region is CASSTQGRGTEAFF. The CDR3 coding sequence is TGTGCCAGTAGTACCCAGGGGAGGGGGACTGAAGCTTTCTTT.

This clone was recorded once. DNA of the CDR3: TGTGCCAGCACTCGAGGACTAGCAGGGACAGATACGCAGTATTTT. It encodes CASTRGLAGTDTQYF. The rearrangement joins TRBV2 to TRBJ2-3; the match to TRBD2 covers 8 bases. V trimming: 7 bases; J trimming: 3 bases; junction bases outside the gene matches: 9. The germline V gene encodes CDR1 SNHLY and CDR2 FYNNEI. This CDR3 has 15 residues.

This chain joins TRBV30 and TRBJ2-1; TRBD2 matches 8 bases. The CDR3 covers 16 residues. After removal of 3 bases from V and 8 bases from J, the junction contained 15 bases not matched to a gene. Germline V CDR1 and CDR2: GTSNPN, SVGIG (reference sequence). DNA for the CDR3: TGTGCCTGGAGACCCCCGGGACTAGGGAGTCGAGATGAGCAGTTCTTC. It yields the protein CAWRPPGLGSRDEQFF.

V is TRBV13 and J is TRBJ2-5; TRBD2 agrees at 11 bases. The CDR3 runs to 17 residues. CDR1 and CDR2 from the germline V gene are PRHDT and FYEKMQ (reference sequence). The V gene end was trimmed by 4 bases and the J gene end by 1 base; junction bases not matched to a gene: 8. The CDR3 DNA sequence: TGTGCCAGCAGCTGGGGGCCGCTAGCGGGAGGCCAAGAGACCCAGTACTTC. Translating it yields CASSWGPLAGGQETQYF.

The chain carries TRBV5-4 and TRBJ2-1, with TRBD2 identical over 12 bases. V trimming: 3 bases; J trimming: 7 bases; junction bases outside the gene matches: 5. The CDR3 sequence is 15 residues long. Germline CDR1 reads SGHNT; CDR2 reads YYREEE (reference sequence). The DNA for the CDR3 is TGTGCCAGCAGCTCACCCACTAGCGGGGGGAATGAGCAGTTCTTC. Protein product: CASSSPTSGGNEQFF.

In regard to this clone: Within the sample, other DNA sequences also encode this same CDR3. The genes are TRBV7-2 and TRBJ2-5; D may be TRBD2 (6 bases). This CDR3 spans 14 amino acids. V was clipped by 1 base and J by 4 bases, with 10 bases between them. CDR1 is SGHTA, CDR2 FQGNSA, per germline. Written as DNA, the CDR3 is TGTGCCAGCAGCTTAGGCGGGGCAGGAGAGACCCAGTACTTC. It encodes CASSLGGAGETQYF.

The rearrangement uses TRBV19 and TRBJ2-3, with D unresolved. Germline V lookup: CDR1 LNHDA, CDR2 SQIVND (reference sequence). Trimming cost V 3 bases and J 5 bases, with 9 bases left between them. The CDR3 contains 13 residues. The CDR3 region is CASSIQKQDTQYF. For the CDR3, the DNA is TGTGCCAGTAGTATTCAGAAGCAAGATACGCAGTATTTT.

This chain joins TRBV11-3 and TRBJ2-3, with TRBD2 matching 7 bases. J gave up 1 base and V 6 bases, and 4 bases lay outside the gene matches. The CDR3 runs to 14 residues. The germline CDR1 and CDR2 sequences are SGHNT and YENEEA. The CDR3 DNA reads TGTGCCAGCAGTATTCGGGGGGGCACAGATACGCAGTATTTT. This sequence encodes CASSIRGGTDTQYF.

This rearrangement joins TRBV27 to TRBJ2-1, with D possibly TRBD2 on 6 matching bases. Germline V gives CDR1 MNHEY, CDR2 SMNVEV (reference sequence). The CDR3 loop spans 15 amino acids. The V gene lost 3 bases and the J gene lost 5 bases, with 14 bases spanning the gap. CDR3 loop: CASSFVRLGNNEQFF. CDR3 DNA: TGTGCCAGCAGTTTTGTTCGACTAGGGAACAATGAGCAGTTCTTC.

The CDR3 DNA is TGTGCCAGCCGTGCCACACCCGGGACAGGGGTCTACGAGCAGTACTTC. Translating gives CASRATPGTGVYEQYF. This chain joins TRBV7-2 and TRBJ2-7; 10 bases map to TRBD1. Germline CDR1 is SGHTA and CDR2 is FQGNSA. The CDR3 spans 16 residues. V lost 8 bases and J lost 3; bases outside the gene matches: 13.

This clone was seen only once. The chain couples TRBV4-1 to TRBJ2-7; TRBD2 agrees at 7 bases. This CDR3 contains 14 residues. CDR1 is MGHRA, CDR2 YSYEKL, per germline. Trimming cost V 5 bases and J 2 bases; bases outside gene matches: 6. CDR3 region: CASSSREGAYEQYF. The CDR3 DNA follows: TGCGCCAGCAGCTCAAGGGAGGGAGCCTACGAGCAGTACTTC.

V gene TRBV18 combines with J gene TRBJ2-3; D may be TRBD1 (6 bases). CDR1 is KGHSH, CDR2 LQKENI, per germline. This CDR3 is 18 amino acids long. The ends were cut back, 1 base at V and 0 bases at J, with 17 bases in the middle. CDR3 DNA sequence: TGTGCCAGCTCACCACGAATCCAGAGGGACACCAGCACAGATACGCAGTATTTT. Translating gives CASSPRIQRDTSTDTQYF.

This clone was counted once. This rearrangement joins TRBV6-1 to TRBJ2-4; the D gene is possibly TRBD2 (5 bases). The V gene lost 4 bases and the J gene lost 0 bases, with 16 bases spanning the gap. Germline values: CDR1 MNHNS, CDR2 SASEGT. The CDR3 is 17 residues long. Written as DNA, the CDR3 is TGTGCCAGCAGTGTTAGAACTGGGAGTGTAGCCAAAAACATTCAGTACTTC. Amino acid sequence: CASSVRTGSVAKNIQYF.

The chain links TRBV11-2 to TRBJ2-7; TRBD1 matches at 7 bases. There are 14 residues in the CDR3. V trimming: 6 bases; J trimming: 6 bases; junction bases outside the gene matches: 11. Germline CDR1 and CDR2: SGHAT and FQNNGV. DNA of the CDR3: TGTGCCAGCAGGCCGACAGGGTCGCCGGGCGAGCAGTACTTC. It codes for CASRPTGSPGEQYF.

J is TRBJ2-5 and V is TRBV7-6; TRBD1 matches at 9 bases. The CDR3 length is 13 residues. Germline values: CDR1 SGHVS, CDR2 FNYEAQ. The ends lost 4 bases at V and 6 bases at J; junction bases unmatched: 3. CDR3: CASSSTGGKTQYF. The CDR3 bases are TGTGCCAGCAGCTCGACAGGGGGAAAGACCCAGTACTTC.

Comments on this clone: Germline is not matched at one junction end, which may reflect a read error. The rearrangement links TRBV7-7 to TRBJ2-5, with a possible D match to TRBD1 (6 bases). The CDR3 loop spans 12 amino acids. The germline CDR1 and CDR2 sequences are SSHAT and FNYEAQ (reference sequence). This chain's CDR3 is CASSSRGETQYF. As DNA, the CDR3 is TGTGCTAGCAGCTCCAGGGGAGAGACCCAGTACTTC. Variable domain in full (rest from reference TRBV7-7 and TRBJ2-5): GAGVSQSPRYKVTKRGQDVTLRCDPISSHATLYWYQQALGQGPEFLTYFNYEAQPDKSGLPSDRFSAERPEGSISTLTIQRTEQRDSAMYRCASSSRGETQYFGPGTRLLVL.

The chain uses TRBV7-9 and TRBJ2-1, with no clear D. The germline V gene encodes CDR1 SEHNR and CDR2 FQNEAQ (reference sequence). Trimming removed 1 base at V and 4 bases at J, with 17 bases between. CDR3 size: 17 residues. CDR3 nucleotides: TGTGCCAGCAGCTTAGATTTAGGGCAGCGTGCGTACAATGAGCAGTTCTTC. This encodes CASSLDLGQRAYNEQFF. Full variable domain (remainder filled in from reference TRBV7-9 and TRBJ2-1): DTGVSQNPRHKITKRGQNVTFRCDPISEHNRLYWYRQTLGQGPEFLTYFQNEAQLEKSRLLSDRFSAERPKGSFSTLEIQRTEQGDSAMYLCASSLDLGQRAYNEQFFGPGTRLTVL.

In DNA form, the CDR3 reads TGTGCCAGCAGTGCCCGACTAGCGGGGGGGTTGGAGACCCAGTACTTC. This codes for CASSARLAGGLETQYF. V and J are TRBV2 and TRBJ2-5; 14 bases map to TRBD2. With V trimmed by 4 bases and J by 5 bases, 6 bases remained unmatched. The CDR3 covers 16 residues. Germline V CDR1 and CDR2: SNHLY, FYNNEI.

This chain joins TRBV7-9 and TRBJ2-1, with D possibly TRBD2 on 6 matching bases. The CDR3 spans 18 residues. The germline V gene has CDR1 SEHNR and CDR2 FQNEAQ (reference sequence). V was clipped by 0 bases and J by 4 bases, with 19 bases between them. The CDR3 protein is CASSLAGGPNSGYNEQFF. DNA for the CDR3: TGTGCCAGCAGCTTAGCCGGGGGACCAAATTCGGGGTACAATGAGCAGTTCTTC.

This rearrangement joins TRBV27 to TRBJ1-1; 8 positions agree with TRBD1. CDR3 length: 14 amino acids. The V gene end was trimmed by 8 bases and the J gene end by 1 base; junction bases not matched to a gene: 6. Per germline, CDR1 MNHEY and CDR2 SMNVEV (reference sequence). The CDR3 loop is CASSRTGRNTEAFF. In nucleotides, the CDR3 is TGTGCCAGCTCCCGGACAGGGAGGAACACTGAAGCTTTCTTT.

This clone was seen a single time. This chain connects TRBV6-5 to TRBJ2-3; 9 bases are shared with TRBD1. Germline loops: CDR1 MNHEY, CDR2 SVGAGI. The CDR3 sequence is 15 residues long. J was trimmed by 4 bases and V by 4 bases; bases with no gene match: 6. DNA of the CDR3: TGTGCCAGCAGTTTACAGGGGGCGCAGTCAGATACGCAGTATTTT. Its translation is CASSLQGAQSDTQYF.

This clone has just one count. CDR3 in amino acids: CASSQGFQGGSNQPQHF. The CDR3, as DNA: TGCGCCAGCAGCCAAGGTTTTCAGGGGGGGAGCAATCAGCCCCAGCATTTT. The chain recombines TRBV4-1 with TRBJ1-5, with TRBD1 matching over 7 bases. V gave up 1 base and J gave up 1 base; unmatched junction bases: 7. Germline V CDR1 and CDR2: MGHRA, YSYEKL. The CDR3 is 17 amino acids.

As regards this clone: Other DNA sequences of this sample code for an identical CDR3. The genes are TRBV19 and TRBJ2-7; TRBD1 might be the D (5 bases). V was trimmed by 6 bases and J by 0 bases, leaving 6 bases between them. CDR1 and CDR2 (germline): LNHDA, SQIVND (reference sequence). The CDR3 totals 12 residues. Here the CDR3 reads CASSRDSYEQYF. CDR3 in DNA: TGTGCCAGTAGCAGGGACTCCTACGAGCAGTACTTC. The full variable domain, with the rest looked up from reference TRBV19 and TRBJ2-7, is DGGITQSPKYLFRKEGQNVTLSCEQNLNHDAMYWYRQDPGQGLRLIYYSQIVNDFQKGDIAEGYSVSREKKESFPLTVTSAQKNPTAFYLCASSRDSYEQYFGPGTRLTVT.

The gene calls are TRBV5-6 and TRBJ1-2; 9 bases match TRBD1. CDR1 and CDR2 (germline): SGHDT, YYEEEE. This CDR3 is 14 amino acids long. The junction had 9 bases not matched to a gene; V was cut back by 4 bases and J by 8 bases. CDR3 sequence (DNA): TGTGCCAGCAGCGCGTCGGGACAGGGTTTCGGCTACACCTTC. Translating gives CASSASGQGFGYTF. Full variable domain (rest looked up from reference TRBV5-6 and TRBJ1-2): DAGVTQSPTHLIKTRGQQVTLRCSPKSGHDTVSWYQQALGQGPQFIFQYYEEEERQRGNFPDRFSGHQFPNYSSELNVNALLLGDSALYLCASSASGQGFGYTFGSGTRLTVV.

V usage is TRBV2 and J usage is TRBJ1-6; 8 bases map to TRBD1. Germline-derived CDR1 and CDR2 are SNHLY and FYNNEI. The CDR3 has 13 residues. The CDR3 region has the DNA TGTGCAACCGGGACAGGCGTTAATTCACCCCTCCACTTT. This codes for CATGTGVNSPLHF.

V and J are TRBV7-2 and TRBJ2-5, with D possibly matching TRBD2 (7 bases). Germline CDR1 reads SGHTA; CDR2 reads FQGNSA. This CDR3 has 14 amino acids. Deletions cut 4 bases from V and 4 bases from J, with 13 bases between. CDR3 DNA: TGTGCCAGCAGCTCTCCGGGGGGCCCAGAGACCCAGTACTTC. As protein: CASSSPGGPETQYF.